This T cell receptor beta chain was documented in a study of blood T cells in healthy people across ages. In germline, CDR1 is SGHTA, CDR2 FQGNSA. The germline V and J ends were trimmed by 1 base and 5 bases, with 14 bases remaining between them. CDR3 length: 15 amino acids. In this sample, this clonotype turned up a few times. Next came a second PCR, run for roughly 6 to 11 cycles, which used a sample-barcoded 5' primer along with a J-beta primer mix. Via MiXCR, TCRdb re-called the 5' RACE reads, giving one row per CDR3 protein. This table holds about 1.1 million distinct CDR3 sequences, more than 30% found once.

Sequencing used blood. The chain uses TRBV7-2 and TRBJ2-5; either TRBD1 or TRBD2 may fit D (6 bases each). The TCR sequence derives from a man aged 18 to 35 in good health. CDR3 nucleotides: TGTGCCAGCAGCTTAGATCGAGAGGGGGGCGAGACCCAGTACTTC. Translated: CASSLDREGGETQYF. Filled out from reference TRBV7-2 and TRBJ2-5, the complete variable domain reads GAGVSQSPSNKVTEKGKDVELRCDPISGHTALYWYRQSLGQGLEFLIYFQGNSAPDKSGLPSDRFSAERTGGSVSTLTIQRTQQEDSAVYLCASSLDREGGETQYFGPGTRLLVL.